Each of the 19 T cell receptor beta chains below was sequenced from the same sample in a study of graft-versus-host responses after intestinal transplantation. Repertoires were generated with immunoSEQ multiplex PCR, while TCRdb's copy carries only in-frame clones and drops some. The sample consists of fewer than 85,000 clones, roughly 90% of them appearing once. These TCRs' antigens remain unknown. Source: unstimulated CD8+ T cells sorted from spleen or lymph node cells, taken before intestinal transplant. These receptors were taken from a human donor who received an intestinal transplant.

The V call is TRBV6-5, the J call TRBJ2-7, with TRBD1 as a possible D gene (7 bases). The V end was cut by 4 bases, the J end by 4 bases, with 11 bases between. CDR3 size: 13 residues. Germline V gene lookup returns CDR1 MNHEY and CDR2 SVGAGI. CDR3 loop: CASSSRGRYEQYF. The DNA of the CDR3 is TGTGCCAGCAGTTCCAGGGGGAGGTACGAGCAGTACTTC.

The chain joins TRBV5-5 to TRBJ2-7; D is possibly TRBD2 (7 bases). This CDR3 spans 14 amino acids. V was pared by 4 bases and J by 6 bases, with 17 bases between. Germline loops: CDR1 SGHKS, CDR2 YYEKEE (reference sequence). The DNA for the CDR3 is TGTGCCAGCAGCCCATGGGGGGGGGCCGGCGAGCAGTACTTC. It is translated as CASSPWGGAGEQYF.

In its sample, this clone was seen once. The chain joins TRBV28 to TRBJ1-1, with TRBD1 as a possible D gene (6 bases). Per the germline V gene, CDR1 is MDHEN and CDR2 is SYDVKM. The CDR3 consists of 17 residues. Trimming stripped 3 bases from V and 0 bases from J, with 17 bases between. The CDR3 is CASSFSVQGDMNTEAFF. CDR3 sequence (DNA): TGTGCCAGCAGTTTTTCAGTGCAAGGGGACATGAACACTGAAGCTTTCTTT.

The chain carries TRBV2 and TRBJ2-7, with 11 nucleotides matching TRBD1. With V trimmed by 6 bases and J by 4 bases, 5 bases remained unmatched. Per the germline V gene, CDR1 is SNHLY and CDR2 is FYNNEI. The CDR3 consists of 14 residues. CDR3 sequence reads: CASSPRDRGYEQYF. The CDR3 nucleotides are TGTGCCAGCAGCCCTCGGGACAGGGGGTACGAGCAGTACTTC.

The rearrangement links TRBV7-9 to TRBJ2-2, with 9 bases identical to TRBD2. The CDR3 runs 18 residues. Germline CDR1 and CDR2: SEHNR and FQNEAQ (reference sequence). V was clipped by 9 bases and J by 2 bases; unmatched bases: 16. The CDR3 DNA reads TGTGCCAGTCGGGGCTTAGACGTAGCGGGAGCTAACACCGGGGAGCTGTTTTTT. Residues: CASRGLDVAGANTGELFF.

The V call is TRBV28, the J call TRBJ2-5; D may be TRBD1 (5 bases). This CDR3 region has 14 residues. V was cut by 7 bases and J by 1 base, with 13 bases left in between. CDR1 MDHEN and CDR2 SYDVKM come from the germline V gene. The CDR3 DNA follows: TGTGCCAGCAAAGAGGACACATTCCAAGAGACCCAGTACTTC. It codes for CASKEDTFQETQYF.

This chain uses TRBV5-6 with TRBJ2-1; TRBD1 might be the D (5 bases). CDR1 and CDR2 (germline): SGHDT, YYEEEE. The V end lost 0 bases, the J end lost 3 bases, and 10 bases lay between the germline ends. The length of the CDR3 is 15 residues. The CDR3 region has the DNA TGTGCCAGCAGCTTGGGGCCGGACAACTACAATGAGCAGTTCTTC. Translated, it gives CASSLGPDNYNEQFF.

The V call is TRBV28, the J call TRBJ2-2; D uncertain. This CDR3 has 15 residues. The V end was cut by 6 bases, the J end by 6 bases, with 17 bases between. Germline V CDR1 and CDR2: MDHEN, SYDVKM. The CDR3 here is CASSLSDPLPGELFF. The CDR3 DNA is TGTGCCAGCAGCCTATCCGATCCTTTACCCGGGGAGCTGTTTTTT.

This clone was detected only a few times. The chain is built from TRBV27 and TRBJ2-7; possible D gene TRBD1, 6 bases. V gave up 4 bases and J gave up 5 bases, with 30 bases separating them. Germline V gives CDR1 MNHEY, CDR2 SMNVEV (reference sequence). This CDR3 contains 19 residues. CDR3 amino acids: CASSSRWVPGNRDLNEQYF. The CDR3 region has the DNA TGTGCCAGCAGTTCGCGGTGGGTCCCCGGGAACAGGGATCTCAACGAGCAGTACTTC.

A note on this clone: Additional DNA sequences in this sample encode the identical CDR3. The chain combines TRBV27 with TRBJ2-7, with TRBD2 matching 8 bases. The CDR3 totals 13 residues. Per the germline V gene, CDR1 is MNHEY and CDR2 is SMNVEV (reference sequence). Trimming at V came to 4 bases and at J to 4 bases, leaving 3 bases not matched to a gene. The CDR3 DNA reads as TGTGCCAGCAGTTCGGGGGGGGGTTACGAGCAGTACTTC. Protein product: CASSSGGGYEQYF.

The chain combines TRBV29-1 with TRBJ1-1; D is uncertain. Germline CDR1 SQVTM, CDR2 ANQGSEA. The V end lost 4 bases, the J end lost 3 bases, and 6 bases lay between the germline ends. The CDR3 is made up of 11 amino acids. The CDR3 DNA reads as TGCAGCGTTGTGAGGGACACTGAAGCTTTCTTT. Translation: CSVVRDTEAFF.

The chain has TRBV7-9 and TRBJ2-5; 8 nucleotides match TRBD1. V was clipped by 4 bases and J by 2 bases; unmatched bases: 12. The CDR3 covers 17 residues. Germline CDR1 reads SEHNR; CDR2 reads FQNEAQ (reference sequence). The CDR3 loop reads CASSSRGIDRGQETQYF. CDR3 bases: TGTGCCAGCAGCTCTAGGGGGATTGACAGGGGACAAGAGACCCAGTACTTC.

CDR3 region: CAASKSGTTNTGELFF. In DNA, the CDR3 is TGTGCCGCTTCTAAGTCCGGGACAACGAACACCGGGGAGCTGTTTTTT. The chain employs TRBV9 and TRBJ2-2, with D tentatively TRBD1 (6 bases). Trimming stripped 10 bases from V and 0 bases from J, with 19 bases between. This CDR3 has 16 amino acids. Per the germline V gene, CDR1 is SGDLS and CDR2 is YYNGEE.

This clone appeared a single time. The chain has TRBV6-1 and TRBJ1-1; D possibly corresponds to TRBD1 (6 bases). The V end was cut by 6 bases, the J end by 8 bases, with 22 bases between. Germline CDR1 and CDR2: MNHNS and SASEGT. This CDR3 comprises 15 residues. In DNA form, the CDR3 reads TGTGCCAGCAGAGAGGACCCAACAGGGCCAGGCGAAGCTTTCTTT. Protein product: CASREDPTGPGEAFF.

The chain recombines TRBV4-1 with TRBJ1-1; D unresolved. The CDR3 is 13 amino acids. V was trimmed by 1 base and J by 3 bases, leaving 6 bases between them. Per the germline V gene, CDR1 is MGHRA and CDR2 is YSYEKL. CDR3 sequence: CASSQGDYTEAFF. In DNA form, the CDR3 reads TGCGCCAGCAGCCAAGGAGACTACACTGAAGCTTTCTTT.

The chain links TRBV6-5 to TRBJ1-1; perhaps TRBD1 as D (6 bases). Germline-derived CDR1 and CDR2 are MNHEY and SVGAGI. Trimming took off 0 bases at V and 7 bases at J, with 12 bases between the two ends. The CDR3 is 14 residues long. The CDR3 DNA reads TGTGCCAGCAGTTACTCAGACAGGATGATTGAAGCTTTCTTT. Its protein is CASSYSDRMIEAFF.

Written as DNA, the CDR3 is TGTGCCACCAGCAGGGGCCCAGTTAACTATAATTCACCCCTCCACTTT. This codes for CATSRGPVNYNSPLHF. This chain joins TRBV15 and TRBJ1-6; the D is unclear. V shed 3 bases and J shed 3 bases, with 12 bases lying between them. The germline V gene encodes CDR1 LNHNV and CDR2 YYDKDF (reference sequence). This CDR3 has 16 amino acids.

The chain has TRBV11-1 and TRBJ2-2, with 14 bases aligning to TRBD2. This CDR3 is built from 19 residues. Per germline, CDR1 SGHAT and CDR2 FQDESV (reference sequence). V was clipped by 5 bases and J by 5 bases; unmatched bases: 13. The CDR3 sequence is CASSPRPTSGGARTGELFF. CDR3 in DNA: TGTGCCAGCAGCCCGAGGCCGACTAGCGGGGGGGCGAGAACCGGGGAGCTGTTTTTT.

This clone has just a few counts. The gene calls are TRBV5-1 and TRBJ2-7; 13 bases line up with TRBD2. Germline V gene sequence: CDR1 SGHRS, CDR2 YFSETQ. The CDR3 covers 16 residues. With V trimmed by 6 bases and J by 5 bases, 11 bases remained unmatched. CDR3 loop: CASTTGTSGVLDEQYF. CDR3 in DNA: TGCGCCAGCACCACCGGGACTAGCGGGGTCCTCGACGAGCAGTACTTC.